The 30 T cell receptor beta chains below all came from one sample that was sequenced in a study of T cells in Graves' hyperthyroidism and ophthalmopathy. There were TCR beta CDR3 regions amplified from RNA transcripts. HTBI primers were used for first-round RT-PCR of the TCR CDR3. TCRdb called the multiplex PCR reads again in MiXCR, with one record for every CDR3 protein. Found here are roughly 500,000 distinct CDR3 sequences, roughly 45% of them singletons; the top ten hold about 40%. The specimen was peripheral blood or thyroid tissue (not recorded which). The receptors were gathered from an adult woman with Graves' disease, either hyperthyroidism or ophthalmopathy (not recorded which).

This clonotype was detected only a few times. This chain uses TRBV19 with TRBJ1-2; D may be TRBD1 (6 bases). Trimming took off 7 bases at V and 3 bases at J, with 15 bases between the two ends. Germline V lookup: CDR1 LNHDA, CDR2 SQIVND (reference sequence). This CDR3 is built from 14 residues. In DNA, the CDR3 is TGTGCCAGTACCCAACACAGGGTTCACTATGGCTACACCTTC. Translating it yields CASTQHRVHYGYTF. The whole variable domain, filled in from reference TRBV19 and TRBJ1-2, reads DGGITQSPKYLFRKEGQNVTLSCEQNLNHDAMYWYRQDPGQGLRLIYYSQIVNDFQKGDIAEGYSVSREKKESFPLTVTSAQKNPTAFYLCASTQHRVHYGYTFGSGTRLTVV.

V gene TRBV29-1 combines with J gene TRBJ2-5; no clear D gene. This CDR3 spans 13 amino acids. V was pared by 3 bases and J by 1 base, with 9 bases between. The germline gives CDR1 SQVTM, CDR2 ANQGSEA. CDR3 bases: TGCAGCGTTGATATGACATCCCAAGAGACCCAGTACTTC. The encoded protein is CSVDMTSQETQYF.

This rearrangement joins TRBV5-1 to TRBJ1-2; D gene ambiguous. Trimming shortened V by 1 base and J by 8 bases, and 12 bases separated the two germline ends. The germline V gene has CDR1 SGHRS and CDR2 YFSETQ. This CDR3 is built from 13 residues. The CDR3 DNA is TGCGCCAGCAGCTTGTCACTAGCGGGAGGCTACACCTTC. Protein sequence: CASSLSLAGGYTF.

This clonotype came up many times. V gene TRBV24-1 combines with J gene TRBJ1-2; perhaps TRBD1 as D (5 bases). CDR1 and CDR2 (germline): KGHDR, SFDVKD. The CDR3 covers 16 residues. Trimming pared 3 bases from V and 5 bases from J, leaving 18 bases between. CDR3 nucleotide sequence: TGTGCCACCAGTGATGGGGGACCTTATCCCTTTTATGGCTACACCTTC. This encodes CATSDGGPYPFYGYTF.

On this clonotype: This CDR3 fails to terminate in the conserved phenylalanine or tryptophan, so it likely reflects a read error. The DNA is left out, because the CDR3 cannot be placed on it with certainty; the CDR3 is given as TCRdb lists it. CDR3 amino acids: CASSLAGQ. V usage is TRBV11-2 and J usage is TRBJ1-4; the table's TRBD1 call for D was not verified on the DNA. The CDR3 region is 8 residues in length, termini included. The germline gives CDR1 SGHAT, CDR2 FQNNGV.

This clonotype was detected many times. The rearrangement links TRBV9 to TRBJ1-2, with 8 bases lining up with TRBD1. There are 15 residues in the CDR3. CDR1 and CDR2 from the germline V gene are SGDLS and YYNGEE. Unmatched junction bases numbered 11, after V lost 2 bases and J lost 8 bases. CDR3 in DNA: TGTGCCAGCAGCGTGGATGACAGGGGAGGAGGGGGCTACACCTTC. This gives the protein CASSVDDRGGGGYTF.

This clonotype was picked up many times. The chain couples TRBV7-8 to TRBJ2-7; TRBD2 aligns across 7 bases. Germline V gives CDR1 SGHVS, CDR2 FQNEAQ. J lost 4 bases, V lost 2 bases, and 14 bases had no gene match. The CDR3 is 17 residues long. The CDR3 bases are TGTGCCAGCAGCTTATTCGGGTTGGCGGGAGATCGGTACGAGCAGTACTTC. Protein: CASSLFGLAGDRYEQYF. The full variable domain, rest sourced from reference TRBV7-8 and TRBJ2-7, is GAGVSQSPRYKVAKRGQDVALRCDPISGHVSLFWYQQALGQGPEFLTYFQNEAQLDKSGLPSDRFFAERPEGSVSTLKIQRTQQEDSAVYLCASSLFGLAGDRYEQYFGPGTRLTVT.

This clonotype was counted many times. The genes are TRBV20-1 and TRBJ1-2, with a weak D call TRBD1 (5 bases). With 2 bases removed from V and 5 bases from J, the gap between germline ends came to 12 bases. This CDR3 comprises 13 residues. CDR1 and CDR2 from the germline V gene are DFQATT and SNEGSKA (reference sequence). The CDR3 sequence is CSARQGDGYGYTF. The DNA of the CDR3 is TGCAGTGCTAGACAGGGAGACGGTTATGGCTACACCTTC.

This clonotype was counted at least ten times. The V call is TRBV6-2 or TRBV6-3, the J call TRBJ2-7, with D maybe TRBD2 (6 bases). V lost 8 bases to trimming and J lost 6 bases, with 11 bases between them. Per germline, CDR1 MNHEY and CDR2 SVGEGT. The CDR3 spans 11 residues. The CDR3 DNA sequence: TGTGCCAGCGGAGGGGCGGGCGAGCAGTACTTC. This codes for CASGGAGEQYF.

The V gene is TRBV9, the J gene TRBJ2-7; D perhaps matches TRBD2 (5 bases). From germline, CDR1 is SGDLS and CDR2 YYNGEE. V lost 5 bases and J lost 3, with 9 bases in between. CDR3 length: 12 residues. The CDR3 here is CASSTAGYEQYF. For the CDR3, the DNA is TGTGCCAGCAGTACCGCGGGCTACGAGCAGTACTTC.

This clonotype showed up just a few times. The J gene is TRBJ2-5, the V gene TRBV24-1; no definite D call. Trimming shortened V by 4 bases and J by 3 bases, and 5 bases separated the two germline ends. In germline, CDR1 is KGHDR, CDR2 SFDVKD. The CDR3 runs 12 residues. The CDR3 DNA is TGTGCCACCAGTGACCGAAAAGAGACCCAGTACTTC. Translating gives CATSDRKETQYF.

This clonotype was recorded many times. V and J are TRBV14 and TRBJ2-7; D remains unclear. From germline, CDR1 is SGHDN and CDR2 FVKESK. V lost 0 bases to trimming and J lost 2 bases, with 8 bases between them. The CDR3 has 14 residues. The CDR3, as DNA: TGTGCCAGCAGCCAAGATGTGGAAACCTACGAGCAGTACTTC. Translated, it gives CASSQDVETYEQYF. Full variable domain (rest looked up from reference TRBV14 and TRBJ2-7): EAGVTQFPSHSVIEKGQTVTLRCDPISGHDNLYWYRRVMGKEIKFLLHFVKESKQDESGMPNNRFLAERTGGTYSTLKVQPAELEDSGVYFCASSQDVETYEQYFGPGTRLTVT.

This clonotype was counted between two and nine times. The rearrangement links TRBV11-2 to TRBJ2-7; D not resolved. Looked up from germline, CDR1 is SGHAT and CDR2 is FQNNGV. Trimming stripped 3 bases from V and 6 bases from J, with 12 bases between. There are 13 residues in the CDR3. DNA for the CDR3: TGTGCCAGCAGCTTCGTCGTTTTCCCCGAGCAGTACTTC. It encodes CASSFVVFPEQYF.

The chain is built from TRBV7-9 and TRBJ2-5; 8 bases agree with TRBD1. V trimming: 7 bases; J trimming: 2 bases; junction bases outside the gene matches: 12. The CDR3 is 16 amino acids. Germline CDR1 is SEHNR and CDR2 is FQNEAQ (reference sequence). CDR3 sequence reads: CASISTSDRGQETQYF. DNA for the CDR3: TGTGCCAGCATCTCCACCTCTGACAGGGGACAAGAGACCCAGTACTTC.

V and J are TRBV6-6 and TRBJ1-5; 7 nucleotides line up with TRBD1. The CDR3 is made up of 18 amino acids. Germline lookup yields CDR1 MNHNY and CDR2 SVGAGI (reference sequence). The trim removed 5 bases at V and 0 bases at J, leaving 13 bases unmatched. CDR3 region: CASSLRGQAYGSNQPQHF. The CDR3 DNA sequence: TGTGCCAGCAGTCTCCGCGGACAGGCCTATGGTAGCAATCAGCCCCAGCATTTT.

The chain recombines TRBV5-1 with TRBJ2-7; TRBD2 matches 11 bases. With the DNA end fitting TRBJ2-1 better, the J assignment may be wrong. CDR1 SGHRS and CDR2 YFSETQ come from the germline V gene. This CDR3 has 14 residues. The CDR3 spells CASGGLAGHNEQFF. The DNA of the CDR3 is TGCGCCAGCGGCGGACTAGCGGGCCACAATGAGCAGTTCTTC.

In this sample, this clonotype turned up once. J is TRBJ2-7 and V is TRBV10-3; D is unclear. Looked up from germline, CDR1 is ENHRY and CDR2 is SYGVKD. The germline V and J ends were trimmed by 5 bases and 2 bases, with 7 bases remaining between them. The CDR3 covers 12 residues. CDR3 sequence: CAISSEAYEQYF. The CDR3 DNA is TGTGCCATCAGTAGCGAAGCCTACGAGCAGTACTTC.

This clonotype was recorded a few times. V is TRBV10-3 and J is TRBJ2-6, with unresolved D. The CDR3 loop spans 14 amino acids. The V end lost 6 bases, the J end lost 1 base, and 7 bases lay between the germline ends. Germline V CDR1 and CDR2: ENHRY, SYGVKD. CDR3 residues: CAIRSGSGANVLTF. The CDR3 DNA sequence: TGTGCCATCAGGAGTGGATCTGGGGCCAACGTCCTGACTTTC.

This chain links TRBV7-2 with TRBJ1-5; D possibly corresponds to TRBD1 (5 bases). V lost 5 bases, J lost 3 bases, and 17 bases lay in between. Germline assignment: CDR1 SGHTA and CDR2 FQGNSA. The CDR3 runs 16 residues. The CDR3 protein is CASSALGRTLNQPQHF. The CDR3 nucleotides are TGTGCCAGCAGCGCTTTAGGACGGACACTCAATCAGCCCCAGCATTTT.

This clonotype was observed a few times. The rearrangement uses TRBV9 and TRBJ2-5; D is perhaps TRBD1 (5 bases). Trimming left V 5 bases short and J 5 bases short, with 16 bases between. Germline CDR1 is SGDLS and CDR2 is YYNGEE. The CDR3 sequence is 14 residues long. CDR3 nucleotide sequence: TGTGCCAGCAGTCCATCAGGGCAGACGGAGACCCAGTACTTC. This encodes CASSPSGQTETQYF.

This clonotype was seen repeatedly, ten times or more. The chain carries TRBV5-1 and TRBJ2-2; 7 positions agree with TRBD2. Trimming took 5 bases from V and 0 from J; bases not matched to a gene: 7. The CDR3 is 16 residues long. Germline CDR1 is SGHRS and CDR2 is YFSETQ. This chain's CDR3 is CASRFGLEANTGELFF. DNA for the CDR3: TGCGCCAGCAGATTCGGACTAGAGGCGAACACCGGGGAGCTGTTTTTT. Full variable domain (rest looked up from reference TRBV5-1 and TRBJ2-2): KAGVTQTPRYLIKTRGQQVTLSCSPISGHRSVSWYQQTPGQGLQFLFEYFSETQRNKGNFPGRFSGRQFSNSRSEMNVSTLELGDSALYLCASRFGLEANTGELFFGEGSRLTVL.

The sample holds a few counts of this clonotype. CDR3 residues: CASSPRGYYGYTF. The CDR3 nucleotides read TGTGCCAGCAGTCCCAGGGGGTACTATGGCTACACCTTC. V usage is TRBV7-9 and J usage is TRBJ1-2; 7 bases fit TRBD1. Unmatched junction bases numbered 4, after V lost 6 bases and J lost 3 bases. Germline V gene data show CDR1 as SEHNR and CDR2 as FQNEAQ (reference sequence). This CDR3 has 13 residues.

The CDR3 here is CASSLRGAGSQETQYF. CDR3 nucleotides: TGTGCCAGCAGCCTCCGCGGGGCAGGGTCCCAAGAGACCCAGTACTTC. The rearrangement uses TRBV13 and TRBJ2-5; TRBD2 is a possible D gene (6 bases). V lost 5 bases to trimming and J lost 1 base, with 17 bases between them. The CDR3 has 16 residues. The germline CDR1 and CDR2 sequences are PRHDT and FYEKMQ (reference sequence).

This clonotype has a count of ten or more. The chain combines TRBV2 with TRBJ2-7; perhaps TRBD2 as D (5 bases). Per germline, CDR1 SNHLY and CDR2 FYNNEI. Trimming took 2 bases from V and 7 from J, leaving 12 bases between them. The CDR3 extends over 13 amino acids. In DNA, the CDR3 is TGTGCCAGCAGTGAATCGGGTCCGGGGGAGCAGTACTTC. This gives the protein CASSESGPGEQYF.

The J gene is TRBJ1-2, the V gene TRBV7-9; D ambiguous. Between the trimmed V and J ends, which lost 3 bases and 2 bases, there was a span of 13 bases. There are 15 residues in the CDR3. Germline V gene sequence: CDR1 SEHNR, CDR2 FQNEAQ (reference sequence). In DNA form, the CDR3 reads TGTGCCAGCAGCTTGGGTCGAGAGAGAAACTATGGCTACACCTTC. Its translation is CASSLGRERNYGYTF.

The chain couples TRBV11-2 to TRBJ1-4, with D tentatively TRBD1 (6 bases). Trimming stripped 9 bases from V and 7 bases from J, with 18 bases between. This CDR3 region has 14 residues. Germline V gives CDR1 SGHAT, CDR2 FQNNGV. The CDR3 nucleotides read TGTGCCAGTAGTCTCCAGGGGTCAGTTGAAAAACTGTTTTTT. It codes for CASSLQGSVEKLFF.

This clonotype was counted many times. CDR3 loop: CSARDSRTSKETQYF. The CDR3 nucleotides read TGCAGTGCTAGAGATTCCCGGACTAGCAAAGAGACCCAGTACTTC. This chain connects TRBV20-1 to TRBJ2-5, with 8 bases that match TRBD2. The germline V gene has CDR1 DFQATT and CDR2 SNEGSKA (reference sequence). The V gene end was trimmed by 0 bases and the J gene end by 3 bases; junction bases not matched to a gene: 6. The CDR3 covers 15 residues.

The rearrangement joins TRBV20-1 to TRBJ1-5, with 7 positions matching TRBD1. The CDR3 covers 12 residues. Trimming at V came to 4 bases and at J to 6 bases, leaving 3 bases not matched to a gene. The germline V gene has CDR1 DFQATT and CDR2 SNEGSKA (reference sequence). CDR3 sequence: CSAMDRIQPQHF. Written as DNA, the CDR3 is TGCAGTGCTATGGACAGGATTCAGCCCCAGCATTTT.

V and J are TRBV25-1 and TRBJ1-5; tentatively, D is TRBD1 (5 bases). CDR1 and CDR2 (germline): MGHDK, SYGVNS. Trimming took off 4 bases at V and 7 bases at J, with 14 bases between the two ends. This CDR3 spans 14 amino acids. For the CDR3, the DNA is TGTGCCAGCAGTGCGGGACGGCGGGGGCAGCCCCAGCATTTT. This sequence encodes CASSAGRRGQPQHF.

V gene TRBV20-1 combines with J gene TRBJ1-1; tentatively, D is TRBD1 (5 bases). CDR3 length: 16 residues. Germline loops: CDR1 DFQATT, CDR2 SNEGSKA (reference sequence). Trimming stripped 6 bases from V and 8 bases from J, with 28 bases between. The CDR3 loop reads CSAKVLAGLQKGEAFF. DNA for the CDR3: TGCAGTGCCAAGGTCCTAGCGGGGCTACAAAAGGGGGAAGCTTTCTTT.